Following are 14 T cell receptor beta chains from one sample sequenced in a study of regulatory T cells in long-lasting Graves disease. Arm-PCR with iRepertoire HTBI primers amplified the CDR3 regions for these TCR beta libraries. Each CDR3 protein is one row after TCRdb ran MiXCR on the multiplex PCR reads. The sample gives approximately 440,000 distinct CDR3 sequences, around 22% of which show up once; about 27% is in the top ten. Time point: persistent/refractory GD, antithyroid drugs over 5 years with positive TRAb. After RNA was extracted from PBMCs, the TCR library was made from it. The sequences come from peripheral blood mononuclear cells (PBMCs), collected when the disease was refractory, from a patient treated with antithyroid drugs. All receptors come from a female donor with Graves disease.

This clonotype was found many times. The rearrangement joins TRBV12-3 or TRBV12-4 to TRBJ1-2; D unclear. The ends were cut back, 3 bases at V and 4 bases at J, with 12 bases in the middle. The CDR3 is 14 amino acids. The CDR3 bases are TGTGCCAGCAGTTTGGCCTCATCCGCCTATGGCTACACCTTC. Translating gives CASSLASSAYGYTF.

The chain carries TRBV15 and TRBJ2-3; D tentatively reads TRBD1 or TRBD2 (7 bases each). Per germline, CDR1 LNHNV and CDR2 YYDKDF (reference sequence). CDR3 length equals 16 residues. V lost 0 bases, J lost 3 bases, and 13 bases lay in between. The CDR3 nucleotides read TGTGCCACCAGCAGAGATCGGCAGGGGGGGACAGATACGCAGTATTTT. Protein sequence: CATSRDRQGGTDTQYF.

This chain uses TRBV6-1 with TRBJ1-5; D perhaps matches TRBD1 (5 bases). The germline V and J ends were trimmed by 8 bases and 2 bases, with 19 bases remaining between them. This CDR3 has 16 residues. The germline gives CDR1 MNHNS, CDR2 SASEGT. The CDR3 protein is CASRRVESAGNQPQHF. The CDR3, as DNA: TGTGCCAGCCGCAGGGTCGAGTCTGCTGGCAATCAGCCCCAGCATTTT.

Ten or more counts support this clonotype. The V gene is TRBV27, the J gene TRBJ2-6; maybe TRBD2 (5 bases). In germline, CDR1 is MNHEY, CDR2 SMNVEV (reference sequence). CDR3 length: 17 amino acids. V lost 1 base and J 0 bases, leaving 10 bases between the germline ends. CDR3 coding DNA: TGTGCCAGCAGTTTATTAGCGCCGAACTCTGGGGCCAACGTCCTGACTTTC. It yields the protein CASSLLAPNSGANVLTF.

This clonotype was observed a few times. This CDR3 reads CASSVTLSGETQYF. In nucleotides, the CDR3 is TGTGCCAGCAGCGTAACTCTTAGTGGAGAGACCCAGTACTTC. The V and J genes are TRBV9 and TRBJ2-5; D is uncertain. CDR3 length equals 14 residues. CDR1 is SGDLS, CDR2 YYNGEE, per germline. The V and J ends lost 1 base and 4 bases respectively, with 11 bases between them.

This clonotype was detected many times. The gene calls are TRBV20-1 and TRBJ2-7; 11 bases fit TRBD2. Losses at the gene ends were 0 bases for V and 0 bases for J; bases not matched to a gene: 1. Germline CDR1 and CDR2: DFQATT and SNEGSKA (reference sequence). This CDR3 is built from 15 residues. For the CDR3, the DNA is TGCAGTGCTAGAGACGGGACTAGCGGCTCCTACGAGCAGTACTTC. Translation: CSARDGTSGSYEQYF.

This clonotype has at least ten counts. V gene TRBV7-2 combines with J gene TRBJ2-5; no definite D call. Germline V gene sequence: CDR1 SGHTA, CDR2 FQGNSA. V was trimmed by 9 bases and J by 2 bases, leaving 10 bases between them. The CDR3 runs to 12 residues. The CDR3 DNA sequence: TGTGCCAGTCGGGCCGGTCAAGAGACCCAGTACTTC. Its translation is CASRAGQETQYF. Complete variable domain (other parts from reference TRBV7-2 and TRBJ2-5): GAGVSQSPSNKVTEKGKDVELRCDPISGHTALYWYRQSLGQGLEFLIYFQGNSAPDKSGLPSDRFSAERTGGSVSTLTIQRTQQEDSAVYLCASRAGQETQYFGPGTRLLVL.

The gene calls are TRBV24-1 and TRBJ2-2; 7 bases are shared with TRBD1. Losses at the gene ends were 4 bases for V and 3 bases for J; bases not matched to a gene: 4. The CDR3 totals 15 residues. Germline loops: CDR1 KGHDR, CDR2 SFDVKD. The CDR3 coding sequence is TGTGCCACCAGTGACAGGGGGTTTGACACCGGGGAGCTGTTTTTT. Its protein product is CATSDRGFDTGELFF.

This clonotype came up a few times. The chain has TRBV6-1 and TRBJ2-5; D is undetermined. CDR1 is MNHNS and CDR2 is SASEGT in the germline V gene. Trimming pared 7 bases from V and 7 bases from J, leaving 13 bases between. CDR3 size: 12 residues. In nucleotides, the CDR3 is TGTGCCAGCACGGCCGAAACGGGGACCCAGTACTTC. Residues: CASTAETGTQYF.

This clonotype was found many times. This rearrangement joins TRBV2 to TRBJ2-5; 11 nucleotides align to TRBD2. The CDR3 has 16 residues. Germline V CDR1 and CDR2: SNHLY, FYNNEI. V was clipped by 1 base and J by 4 bases; unmatched bases: 5. The DNA for the CDR3 is TGTGCCAGCAGTGAAGAGGGACTAGCGGTGGGAGAGACCCAGTACTTC. Its translation is CASSEEGLAVGETQYF.

This clonotype was found many times. V gene TRBV12-3 or TRBV12-4 combines with J gene TRBJ1-2; TRBD1 is a possible D gene (5 bases). CDR3 length: 17 residues. Trimming pared 3 bases from V and 0 bases from J, leaving 17 bases between. CDR3 loop: CASSLSRGGPANYGYTF. CDR3 bases: TGTGCCAGCAGTTTGTCACGTGGGGGACCCGCTAACTATGGCTACACCTTC.

This rearrangement joins TRBV7-9 to TRBJ2-2, with 7 bases that match TRBD2. The CDR3 is 15 residues long. V lost 5 bases to trimming and J lost 7 bases; unmatched junction nucleotides: 10. Germline CDR1 SEHNR, CDR2 FQNEAQ (reference sequence). CDR3 sequence (DNA): TGTGCCAGCAGCCCTGCTGCGGGAGCTCTCGGGGAGCTGTTTTTT. Translation gives CASSPAAGALGELFF.

The J gene is TRBJ2-4, the V gene TRBV19; 11 nucleotides line up with TRBD2. The V gene's germline CDR1 is LNHDA and CDR2 SQIVND (reference sequence). The CDR3 is made up of 21 amino acids. J lost 4 bases, V lost 3 bases, and 20 bases had no gene match. Written as DNA, the CDR3 is TGTGCCAGTAGTATTGATTCGTTCACCGTCGTAGCGGGAGGGCCTAAAAACATTCAGTACTTC. Translated: CASSIDSFTVVAGGPKNIQYF. The variable domain in full, completed from reference TRBV19 and TRBJ2-4, reads DGGITQSPKYLFRKEGQNVTLSCEQNLNHDAMYWYRQDPGQGLRLIYYSQIVNDFQKGDIAEGYSVSREKKESFPLTVTSAQKNPTAFYLCASSIDSFTVVAGGPKNIQYFGAGTRLSVL.

As concerns this clonotype: This sequence may be a read error, since a much larger clone differs from it by one base. The V gene is TRBV20-1, the J gene TRBJ1-2; TRBD1 is a possible D gene (6 bases). V lost 3 bases and J lost 7, with 12 bases in between. Germline V CDR1 and CDR2: DFQATT, SNEGSKA (reference sequence). There are 12 residues in the CDR3. CDR3 sequence (DNA): TGCAGTGCTAGGGGGGGGGGCGGTGGCTACACCTTC. It codes for CSARGGGGGYTF.